Below, 4 T cell receptor beta chains from the same sample are listed, as sequenced in a study of identical twins. TCRdb re-analysed the 5' RACE reads in MiXCR, keeping a single row per CDR3 protein. The sample includes 1.5 million or so distinct CDR3 sequences, less than 40% seen only once; the top ten take 0.27%. The sample taken for sequencing was cord blood. The receptor set was obtained from a newborn girl in good health.

This rearrangement joins TRBV24-1 to TRBJ1-2, with TRBD1 as a possible D gene (5 bases). Trimming left V 6 bases short and J 0 bases short, with 7 bases between. Germline loops: CDR1 KGHDR, CDR2 SFDVKD. The CDR3 is 13 residues long. CDR3: CATSKGPNYGYTF. The CDR3 bases are TGTGCCACCAGTAAGGGGCCTAACTATGGCTACACCTTC.

This clonotype has only a few counts. V usage is TRBV20-1 and J usage is TRBJ1-1, with D possibly being TRBD1 (6 bases). CDR1 DFQATT and CDR2 SNEGSKA come from the germline V gene (reference sequence). This CDR3 is built from 14 residues. V lost 2 bases and J lost 4, with 14 bases in between. The CDR3 is CSARFGADSTEAFF. As DNA, the CDR3 is TGCAGTGCTAGATTCGGGGCGGACAGCACTGAAGCTTTCTTT.

V gene TRBV20-1 combines with J gene TRBJ1-1; TRBD1 might be the D (5 bases). This CDR3 is 14 amino acids long. V gave up 6 bases and J gave up 5 bases, with 19 bases separating them. Germline-derived CDR1 and CDR2 are DFQATT and SNEGSKA (reference sequence). Here the CDR3 reads CSALGTARWTEAFF. The CDR3 DNA reads as TGCAGTGCCCTCGGGACGGCCCGATGGACTGAAGCTTTCTTT.

The V call is TRBV10-3, the J call TRBJ2-7; 9 bases line up with TRBD2. J was trimmed by 3 bases and V by 4 bases; bases with no gene match: 7. The CDR3 covers 15 residues. Germline V gene lookup returns CDR1 ENHRY and CDR2 SYGVKD. Here the CDR3 reads CAISGELAGYYEQYF. DNA for the CDR3: TGTGCCATCAGTGGGGAGCTAGCGGGGTACTACGAGCAGTACTTC.